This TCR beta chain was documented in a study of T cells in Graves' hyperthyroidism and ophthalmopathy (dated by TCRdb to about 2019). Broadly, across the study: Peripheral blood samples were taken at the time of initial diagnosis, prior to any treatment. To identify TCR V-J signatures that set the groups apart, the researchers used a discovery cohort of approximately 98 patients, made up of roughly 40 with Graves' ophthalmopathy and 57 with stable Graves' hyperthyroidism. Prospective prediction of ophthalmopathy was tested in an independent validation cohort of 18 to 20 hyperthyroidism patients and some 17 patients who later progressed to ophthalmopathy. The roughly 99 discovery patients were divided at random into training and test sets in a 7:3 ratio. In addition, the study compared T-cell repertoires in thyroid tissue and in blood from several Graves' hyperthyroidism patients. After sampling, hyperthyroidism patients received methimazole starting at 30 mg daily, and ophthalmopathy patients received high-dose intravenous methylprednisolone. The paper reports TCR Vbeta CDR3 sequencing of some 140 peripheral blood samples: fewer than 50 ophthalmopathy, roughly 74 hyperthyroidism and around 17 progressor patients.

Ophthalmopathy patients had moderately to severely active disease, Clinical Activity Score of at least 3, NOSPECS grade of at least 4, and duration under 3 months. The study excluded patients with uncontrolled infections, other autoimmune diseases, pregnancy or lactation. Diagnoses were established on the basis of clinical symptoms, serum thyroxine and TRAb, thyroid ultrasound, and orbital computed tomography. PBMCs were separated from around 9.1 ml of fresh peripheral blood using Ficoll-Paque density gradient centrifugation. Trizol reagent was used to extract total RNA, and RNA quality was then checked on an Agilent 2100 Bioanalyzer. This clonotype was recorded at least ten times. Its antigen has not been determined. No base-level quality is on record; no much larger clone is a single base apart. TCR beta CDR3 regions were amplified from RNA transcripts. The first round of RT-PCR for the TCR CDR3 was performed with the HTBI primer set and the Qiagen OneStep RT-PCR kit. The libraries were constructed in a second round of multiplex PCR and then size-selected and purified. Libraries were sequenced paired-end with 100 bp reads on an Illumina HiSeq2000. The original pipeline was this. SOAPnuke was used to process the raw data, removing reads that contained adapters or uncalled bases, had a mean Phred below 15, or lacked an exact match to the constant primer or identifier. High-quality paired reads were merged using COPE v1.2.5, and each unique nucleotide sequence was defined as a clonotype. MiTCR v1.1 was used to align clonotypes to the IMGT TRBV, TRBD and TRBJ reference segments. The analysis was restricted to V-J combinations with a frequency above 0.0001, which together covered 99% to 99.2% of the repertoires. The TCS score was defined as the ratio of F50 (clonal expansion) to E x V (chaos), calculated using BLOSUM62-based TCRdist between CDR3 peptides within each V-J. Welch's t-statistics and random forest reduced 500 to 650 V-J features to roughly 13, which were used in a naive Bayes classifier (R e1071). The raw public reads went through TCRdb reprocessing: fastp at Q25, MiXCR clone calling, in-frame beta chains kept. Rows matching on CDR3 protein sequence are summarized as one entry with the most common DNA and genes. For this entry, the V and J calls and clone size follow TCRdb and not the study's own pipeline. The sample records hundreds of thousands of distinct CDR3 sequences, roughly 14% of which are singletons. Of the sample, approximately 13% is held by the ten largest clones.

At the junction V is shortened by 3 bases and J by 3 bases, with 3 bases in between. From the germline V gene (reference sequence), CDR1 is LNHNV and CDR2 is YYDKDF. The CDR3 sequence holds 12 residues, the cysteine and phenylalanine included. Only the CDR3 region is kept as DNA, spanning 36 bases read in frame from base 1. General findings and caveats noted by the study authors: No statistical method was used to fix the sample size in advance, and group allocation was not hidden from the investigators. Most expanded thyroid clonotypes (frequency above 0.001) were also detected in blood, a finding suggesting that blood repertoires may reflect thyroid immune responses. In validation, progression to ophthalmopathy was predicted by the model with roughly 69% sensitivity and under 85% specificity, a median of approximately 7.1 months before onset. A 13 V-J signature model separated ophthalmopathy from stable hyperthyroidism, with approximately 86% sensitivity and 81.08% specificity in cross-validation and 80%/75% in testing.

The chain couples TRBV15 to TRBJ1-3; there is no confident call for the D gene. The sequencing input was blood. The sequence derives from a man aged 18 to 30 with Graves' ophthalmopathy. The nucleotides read TGTGCCACCAGCAGCGATGGAAACACCATATATTTT. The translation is CATSSDGNTIYF.